The present TCR beta chain was sequenced within a study of T cells expressing NK-cell markers. Findings and limits, study-wide: These clonotypes also led the CD3+CD56-NKG2C+ fraction in four donors. NKG2C+ dominant clonotype frequencies in 6 or 7 donors were roughly 1.0-7.5% of CD8+ T cells.

With the 5' RACE reads reprocessed, TCRdb shows one record per CDR3 protein and no DNA. The sample totals fewer than 200,000 distinct CDR3 sequences. About this clonotype: Its antigen is undetermined.

CDR3 size: 15 residues. Germline V gives CDR1 KGHSH, CDR2 LQKENI. The chain uses TRBV18 and TRBJ2-5. The receptor was derived from a woman aged 18-69 years in good health. The sequenced sample was blood T cells: a sorted CD56 or NKG2C T cell subset, CD4+ or CD8+ T cells, or bulk PBMC T cells (not recorded which). The chain's CDR3 is CASSQWTMQQETQYF.